This is a list of T cell receptor beta chains from one sample in a study of CD8 T cells in Susac syndrome. TCRdb reprocessed the immunoSEQ multiplex PCR reads via MiXCR and lists one record per CDR3 protein. The sample has fewer than 95,000 distinct CDR3 sequences, 95% to 96% seen once. The specimen was CD8+ T cells from PBMCs. These receptor sequences come from a human donor with Susac syndrome. The CDR3 runs from the conserved cysteine through the conserved F or W. The D gene is left open where the match is weak. For some rows the clone size is stated as once, few or many, or as a class when expanded; others skip it.

clone_size,cdr3_length,j_call,d_call,v_call,cdr3_aa,cdr3_nt
once,15,TRBJ2-5,NA,TRBV4-3,CASSQGMGFGETQYF,TGCGCCAGCAGCCAAGGAATGGGATTCGGAGAGACCCAGTACTTC
NA,12,TRBJ1-2,NA,TRBV29-1,CSVEKGLDGYTF,TGCAGCGTTGAAAAAGGCTTAGATGGCTACACCTTC
NA,15,TRBJ2-2,NA,TRBV29-1,CSVRGKGSNTGELFF,TGCAGCGTCCGTGGGAAGGGGTCGAACACCGGGGAGCTGTTTTTT
NA,15,TRBJ1-6,TRBD1,TRBV27,CASRFGTAYNSPLHF,TGTGCCAGCAGGTTCGGGACAGCCTATAATTCACCCCTCCACTTT
NA,13,TRBJ2-7,NA,TRBV5-1,CASSSTGRHEQYF,TGCGCCAGCAGCTCGACAGGGAGGCACGAGCAGTACTTC
once,13,TRBJ1-5,NA,TRBV10-2,CASGRGSNQPQLF,TGCGCCAGCGGCAGGGGTAGCAATCAGCCCCAGCTTTTT
NA,20,TRBJ2-6,TRBD2,TRBV20-1,CSARTSVGERGSGGANVLTF,TGCAGTGCTCGGACTAGCGTGGGAGAGCGGGGGAGTGGTGGGGCCAACGTCCTGACTTTC
NA,15,TRBJ2-7,TRBD1,TRBV9,CASSVVGDRGYEQYF,TGTGCCAGCAGCGTAGTTGGGGACAGGGGTTACGAGCAGTACTTC
NA,12,TRBJ2-5,NA,TRBV28,CASTDFGETQYF,TGTGCCAGCACGGACTTCGGAGAGACCCAGTACTTC
NA,12,TRBJ1-5,NA,TRBV27,CASSDGNQPQHF,TGTGCCAGCAGTGATGGCAATCAGCCCCAGCATTTT
NA,14,TRBJ2-3,NA,TRBV15,CATSSRDPTDTQYF,TGTGCCACCAGCAGCCGGGACCCCACAGATACGCAGTATTTT
NA,12,TRBJ1-2,NA,TRBV20-1,CSGDAGNYGYTF,TGCAGTGGGGACGCGGGTAACTATGGCTACACCTTC
NA,14,TRBJ1-2,TRBD1,TRBV11-2,CASSNRGRAYGYTF,TGTGCCAGCAGCAACAGGGGGAGGGCCTATGGCTACACCTTC
medium-sized,16,TRBJ2-2,TRBD1,TRBV7-2,CASSFRQGMNTGELFF,TGTGCCAGCAGCTTTAGACAGGGGATGAACACCGGGGAGCTGTTTTTT
NA,16,TRBJ2-5,TRBD2,TRBV7-7,CASSLGLAGGQETQYF,TGTGCTAGCAGCTTGGGGCTAGCGGGGGGTCAAGAGACCCAGTACTTC
NA,13,TRBJ1-5,NA,TRBV30,CAWTEGVGQPQHF,TGTGCCTGGACCGAAGGGGTCGGTCAGCCCCAGCATTTT
NA,17,TRBJ1-2,TRBD1,TRBV28,CASSLRDRVPTLGGYTF,TGTGCCAGCAGCCTCCGGGACAGGGTACCCACATTGGGAGGCTACACCTTC